What follows are 28 T cell receptor beta chains derived from one specimen sequenced in a study of patients and donors after allogeneic stem cell transplantation. Using its own MiXCR run on the RT-PCR reads, TCRdb lists one record per CDR3 protein. Here the sample spans approximately 150,000 distinct CDR3 sequences, about 32% being singletons. Sequencing input: blood, either unsorted or a sorted T cell fraction (not recorded which). The receptor set was obtained from a human donor who was either an allogeneic HSCT recipient or a stem cell or donor lymphocyte infusion donor (not recorded which). It is not recorded whose cells these are; they may come from a transplant donor.

The chain employs TRBV5-1 and TRBJ2-3, with 13 bases aligning to TRBD2. The CDR3 has 19 amino acids. Germline V gives CDR1 SGHRS, CDR2 YFSETQ. V lost 0 bases and J lost 4; bases outside the gene matches: 11. The DNA of the CDR3 is TGCGCCAGCAGCTTGGGACTAGCGGGAGGCAGGGTCTCCGCAGATACGCAGTATTTT. Encoded protein: CASSLGLAGGRVSADTQYF.

The J gene is TRBJ2-1, the V gene TRBV7-8; possible D gene TRBD2, 6 bases. V lost 7 bases to trimming and J lost 0 bases, with 19 bases between them. CDR1 and CDR2 from the germline V gene are SGHVS and FQNEAQ. This CDR3 region has 17 residues. The CDR3 DNA sequence: TGTGCCAGCACTTTTCTTCGGGACTTGAGCTCCTACAATGAGCAGTTCTTC. Amino acid sequence: CASTFLRDLSSYNEQFF.

This sequence joins TRBV12-3 or TRBV12-4 and TRBJ2-6; D not resolved. V was shortened by 2 bases and J by 0 bases, with 5 bases between the two germline ends. The CDR3 is made up of 15 amino acids. In nucleotides, the CDR3 is TGTGCCAGCAGTTTACGTGGCTCTGGGGCCAACGTCCTGACTTTC. This translates into CASSLRGSGANVLTF.

This clonotype was seen ten or more times. The chain has TRBV6-5 and TRBJ1-6; D gene ambiguous. From germline, CDR1 is MNHEY and CDR2 SVGAGI. V dropped 0 bases and J dropped 8 bases, with 11 bases sitting between them. CDR3 length: 15 amino acids. Here the CDR3 DNA reads TGTGCCAGCAGTTACTCGAGTGCCACAGATTCACCCCTCCACTTT. The encoded protein is CASSYSSATDSPLHF.

The rearrangement joins TRBV15 to TRBJ1-5; D unclear. The CDR3 is 14 residues long. From germline, CDR1 is LNHNV and CDR2 YYDKDF (reference sequence). Trimming removed 1 base at V and 7 bases at J, with 11 bases between. CDR3 sequence (DNA): TGTGCCACCAGCAGAGGGAACAGTCAGCAGCCCCAGCATTTT. Amino acids: CATSRGNSQQPQHF.

The chain uses TRBV19 and TRBJ2-7; a weak D match, TRBD1 (6 bases). Between the trimmed V and J ends, which lost 3 bases and 3 bases, there was a span of 12 bases. The CDR3 is 14 residues long. Germline-derived CDR1 and CDR2 are LNHDA and SQIVND (reference sequence). The chain's CDR3 is CASSIMGHDYEQYF. Written as DNA, the CDR3 is TGTGCCAGTAGTATTATGGGACACGACTACGAGCAGTACTTC. Full variable domain (rest looked up from reference TRBV19 and TRBJ2-7): DGGITQSPKYLFRKEGQNVTLSCEQNLNHDAMYWYRQDPGQGLRLIYYSQIVNDFQKGDIAEGYSVSREKKESFPLTVTSAQKNPTAFYLCASSIMGHDYEQYFGPGTRLTVT.

In this sample, this clonotype turned up a few times. This chain connects TRBV6-1 to TRBJ1-6; D is uncertain. Germline V gives CDR1 MNHNS, CDR2 SASEGT. V shed 6 bases and J shed 0 bases, with 6 bases lying between them. There are 14 residues in the CDR3. CDR3 loop: CASRVGSYNSPLHF. CDR3 bases: TGTGCCAGCAGAGTGGGCTCCTATAATTCACCCCTCCACTTT.

The rearrangement links TRBV28 to TRBJ2-4, with 9 nucleotides matching TRBD2. V shed 2 bases, J shed 8 bases, and the junction held 13 bases outside the gene matches. Germline V lookup: CDR1 MDHEN, CDR2 SYDVKM. This CDR3 is built from 17 residues. The CDR3 loop is CASSLIRVAGATDIQYF. Here the CDR3 DNA reads TGTGCCAGCAGTTTAATCCGCGTAGCGGGAGCCACAGACATTCAGTACTTC.

This clonotype has a handful of counts. The V and J genes are TRBV5-5 and TRBJ2-2; D call uncertain. This CDR3 spans 15 amino acids. Per the germline V gene, CDR1 is SGHKS and CDR2 is YYEKEE (reference sequence). The germline V and J ends were trimmed by 0 bases and 5 bases, with 11 bases remaining between them. CDR3 in DNA: TGTGCCAGCAGCTTGGCCTTGCGACAAACCGGGGAGCTGTTTTTT. Translated: CASSLALRQTGELFF.

J is TRBJ2-3 and V is TRBV20-1, with no clear D. CDR3 length: 13 residues. CDR1 and CDR2 from the germline V gene are DFQATT and SNEGSKA (reference sequence). Trimming stripped 8 bases from V and 0 bases from J, with 12 bases between. CDR3 sequence reads: CSPSYRSTDTQYF. CDR3 bases: TGCAGTCCGAGTTACCGGAGCACAGATACGCAGTATTTT.

This clonotype has ten or more counts. The gene calls are TRBV12-3 or TRBV12-4 and TRBJ1-1; 11 positions agree with TRBD1. V gave up 5 bases and J gave up 0 bases; unmatched junction bases: 8. CDR3 size: 17 residues. CDR3: CASSLGQGAIMNTEAFF. Here the CDR3 DNA reads TGTGCCAGCAGTCTAGGACAGGGGGCTATCATGAACACTGAAGCTTTCTTT.

This clonotype occurred a few times. The CDR3 loop is CASSLVLSGGYEQYF. For the CDR3, the DNA is TGCGCCAGCAGCTTGGTTCTCTCGGGCGGCTACGAGCAGTACTTC. V usage is TRBV5-1 and J usage is TRBJ2-7; no clear D gene. This CDR3 is built from 15 residues. The V gene lost 0 bases and the J gene lost 3 bases, with 13 bases spanning the gap. Germline V gene sequence: CDR1 SGHRS, CDR2 YFSETQ.

A single count supports this clonotype. The V call is TRBV5-1, the J call TRBJ1-2; a possible D gene is TRBD1 (5 bases). The CDR3 extends over 13 amino acids. CDR1 is SGHRS and CDR2 is YFSETQ in the germline V gene. V lost 0 bases, J lost 4 bases, and 7 bases lay in between. CDR3 loop: CASSLEQAYGYTF. For the CDR3, the DNA is TGCGCCAGCAGCTTGGAACAGGCCTATGGCTACACCTTC.

The rearrangement links TRBV4-2 to TRBJ2-1; 12 nucleotides align to TRBD2. CDR1 LGHNA and CDR2 YNFKEQ come from the germline V gene. V lost 4 bases, J lost 7 bases, and 5 bases stayed unmatched. This CDR3 spans 15 amino acids. Written as DNA, the CDR3 is TGTGCCAGCAGCCCACTAGCGGGAGGCGGGAATGAGCAGTTCTTC. Its translation: CASSPLAGGGNEQFF.

V and J are TRBV10-3 and TRBJ2-1; D is ambiguous. Trimming cost V 7 bases and J 7 bases, with 8 bases left between them. Germline assignment: CDR1 ENHRY and CDR2 SYGVKD. This CDR3 is built from 11 residues. CDR3 region: CAIKSWNEQFF. In DNA form, the CDR3 reads TGTGCCATCAAATCCTGGAATGAGCAGTTCTTC.

V gene TRBV4-2 combines with J gene TRBJ2-1; 12 positions match TRBD2. With V trimmed by 1 base and J by 4 bases, 5 bases remained unmatched. The germline V gene encodes CDR1 LGHNA and CDR2 YNFKEQ. The CDR3 length is 17 residues. For the CDR3, the DNA is TGTGCCAGCAGCCAAGCGCCCGGGACTAGCGGGTACAATGAGCAGTTCTTC. Protein: CASSQAPGTSGYNEQFF.

This clonotype came up a few times. The rearrangement links TRBV6-2 or TRBV6-3 to TRBJ1-2; TRBD1 matches at 8 bases. The junction had 8 bases not matched to a gene; V was cut back by 6 bases and J by 8 bases. The CDR3 extends over 13 amino acids. CDR1 is MNHEY and CDR2 is SVGEGT in the germline V gene. The CDR3: CASRDGQGTGYTF. CDR3 nucleotide sequence: TGTGCCAGCAGAGACGGACAGGGTACAGGCTACACCTTC.

V is TRBV18 and J is TRBJ2-5; 7 bases are shared with TRBD2. The V gene's germline CDR1 is KGHSH and CDR2 LQKENI. Trimming took 5 bases from V and 1 from J; bases not matched to a gene: 10. The CDR3 length is 16 residues. The chain's CDR3 is CASSRWWREFQETQYF. The CDR3 nucleotides read TGTGCCAGCTCAAGGTGGTGGCGGGAGTTCCAAGAGACCCAGTACTTC.

This clonotype was seen a handful of times. The chain employs TRBV7-9 and TRBJ1-2; a weak D match, TRBD1 (6 bases). The CDR3 sequence is 15 residues long. Germline CDR1 is SEHNR and CDR2 is FQNEAQ (reference sequence). The germline V and J ends were trimmed by 4 bases and 0 bases, with 12 bases remaining between them. The CDR3 bases are TGTGCCAGCAGCTGGGAGACAGGAGCTAACTATGGCTACACCTTC. Translation: CASSWETGANYGYTF.

J is TRBJ2-1 and V is TRBV12-3 or TRBV12-4; D remains ambiguous. This CDR3 is 13 amino acids long. Trimming took 4 bases from V and 6 from J, leaving 10 bases between them. The CDR3 loop is CASSSLRINEQFF. The CDR3 nucleotides are TGTGCCAGCAGTTCCCTCAGGATCAATGAGCAGTTCTTC.

For the CDR3, the DNA is TGTGCCAGCAGTTTATTGACTAGCGGGAGTTACGAGCAGTACTTC. Translating gives CASSLLTSGSYEQYF. The chain employs TRBV12-3 or TRBV12-4 and TRBJ2-7, with 12 bases lining up with TRBD2. The ends lost 2 bases at V and 4 bases at J; junction bases unmatched: 3. The CDR3 is made up of 15 amino acids.

The sample holds one count of this clonotype. The rearrangement joins TRBV6-2 or TRBV6-3 to TRBJ2-7; D possibly corresponds to TRBD2 (5 bases). The length of the CDR3 is 14 residues. Germline assignment: CDR1 MNHEY and CDR2 SVGEGT. Trimming shortened V by 7 bases and J by 0 bases, and 13 bases separated the two germline ends. This chain's CDR3 is CASNERGSSYEQYF. The CDR3, as DNA: TGTGCCAGCAACGAGCGAGGGAGCTCCTACGAGCAGTACTTC.

This clonotype was observed a handful of times. The chain employs TRBV10-3 and TRBJ1-4; D not certain. There are 16 residues in the CDR3. V was clipped by 1 base and J by 8 bases, with 17 bases between them. Germline V gene sequence: CDR1 ENHRY, CDR2 SYGVKD. CDR3: CAISELWLSPLEKLFF. The CDR3, as DNA: TGTGCCATCAGTGAGTTATGGTTATCGCCTTTGGAAAAACTGTTTTTT.

The CDR3: CASSSPPGSYGYTF. The CDR3 coding sequence is TGTGCCAGCAGTTCCCCCCCGGGATCCTATGGCTACACCTTC. J is TRBJ1-2 and V is TRBV12-3 or TRBV12-4; D remains ambiguous. V was cut by 4 bases and J by 4 bases, with 13 bases left in between. The CDR3 consists of 14 residues.

The chain employs TRBV12-3 or TRBV12-4 and TRBJ2-7; a weak D match, TRBD1 (5 bases). Trimming cost V 6 bases and J 2 bases, with 14 bases left between them. CDR3 length equals 14 residues. CDR3 in amino acids: CASSPPGQAYEQYF. Here the CDR3 DNA reads TGTGCCAGCAGCCCTCCCGGACAAGCCTACGAGCAGTACTTC.

The rearrangement links TRBV18 to TRBJ2-5; D is uncertain. The CDR3 spans 13 residues. Per the germline V gene, CDR1 is KGHSH and CDR2 is LQKENI. The V end lost 1 base, the J end lost 2 bases, and 5 bases lay between the germline ends. The CDR3 loop is CASSPLDQETQYF. For the CDR3, the DNA is TGTGCCAGCTCACCACTGGATCAAGAGACCCAGTACTTC.

The chain combines TRBV20-1 with TRBJ2-6, with unresolved D. CDR3 length equals 14 residues. Trimming cost V 6 bases and J 0 bases, with 9 bases left between them. CDR1 and CDR2 from the germline V gene are DFQATT and SNEGSKA (reference sequence). The CDR3 DNA reads as TGCAGTGCGGACGAAGGCTCTGGGGCCAACGTCCTGACTTTC. It codes for CSADEGSGANVLTF.

This clonotype occurred many times. V usage is TRBV25-1 and J usage is TRBJ1-6, with a tentative D call TRBD1 (6 bases). CDR3 length equals 13 residues. CDR1 MGHDK and CDR2 SYGVNS come from the germline V gene. Trimming cost V 4 bases and J 5 bases, with 6 bases left between them. The DNA for the CDR3 is TGTGCCAGCAGTGGACAGGATAATTCACCCCTCCACTTT. Its protein product is CASSGQDNSPLHF.